This T cell receptor (beta chain) was captured in a study of cytomegalovirus exposure and HLA in healthy donors. PCR was performed using 60 Vbeta and 13 Jbeta primers. Clones were sequenced by immunoSEQ multiplex PCR, and TCRdb holds only the in-frame ones, with some missing. The repertoire holds about 110,000 clones, with roughly 80% as singletons. The CDR3 is 17 residues long. Trimming cost V 4 bases and J 3 bases; bases outside gene matches: 11. The germline V gene encodes CDR1 MDHEN and CDR2 SYDVKM. V usage is TRBV28 and J usage is TRBJ2-1; 8 bases align to TRBD1. This clonotype originated in a man aged 50 or older in good health and CMV-seronegative. The specimen was PBMCs. The CDR3 region has the DNA TGTGCCAGCAGTTATATGTTTCAGGGGGCAGTCTACAATGAGCAGTTCTTC. Residues: CASSYMFQGAVYNEQFF.